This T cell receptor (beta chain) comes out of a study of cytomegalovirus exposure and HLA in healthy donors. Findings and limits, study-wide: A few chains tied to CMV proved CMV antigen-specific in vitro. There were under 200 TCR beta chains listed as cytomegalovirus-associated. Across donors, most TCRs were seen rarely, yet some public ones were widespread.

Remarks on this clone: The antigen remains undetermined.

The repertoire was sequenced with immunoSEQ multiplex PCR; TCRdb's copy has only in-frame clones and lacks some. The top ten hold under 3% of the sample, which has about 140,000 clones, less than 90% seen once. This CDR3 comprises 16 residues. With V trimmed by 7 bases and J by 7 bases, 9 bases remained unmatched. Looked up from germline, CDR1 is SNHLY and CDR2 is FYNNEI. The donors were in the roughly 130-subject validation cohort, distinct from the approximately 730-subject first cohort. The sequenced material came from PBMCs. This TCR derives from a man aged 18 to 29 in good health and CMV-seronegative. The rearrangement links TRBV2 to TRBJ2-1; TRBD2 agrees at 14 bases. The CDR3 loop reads CASKRLAGGPLNEQFF. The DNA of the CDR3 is TGTGCCAGCAAACGACTAGCGGGAGGGCCTTTGAATGAGCAGTTCTTC.